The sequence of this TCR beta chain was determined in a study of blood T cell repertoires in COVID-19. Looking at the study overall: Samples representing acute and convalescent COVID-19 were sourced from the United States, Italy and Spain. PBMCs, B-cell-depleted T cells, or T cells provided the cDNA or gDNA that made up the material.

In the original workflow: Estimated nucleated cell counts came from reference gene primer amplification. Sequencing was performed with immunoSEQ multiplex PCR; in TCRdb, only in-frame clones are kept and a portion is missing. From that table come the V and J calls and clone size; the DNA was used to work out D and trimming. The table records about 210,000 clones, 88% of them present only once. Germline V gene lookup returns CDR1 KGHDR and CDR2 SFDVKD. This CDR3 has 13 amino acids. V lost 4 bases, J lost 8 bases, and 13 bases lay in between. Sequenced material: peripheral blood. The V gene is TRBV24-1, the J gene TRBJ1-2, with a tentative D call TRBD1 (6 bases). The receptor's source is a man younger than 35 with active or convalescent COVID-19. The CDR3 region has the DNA TGTGCCACCAGTGACCCCCAGGGGCAGGGCTACACCTTC. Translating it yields CATSDPQGQGYTF.